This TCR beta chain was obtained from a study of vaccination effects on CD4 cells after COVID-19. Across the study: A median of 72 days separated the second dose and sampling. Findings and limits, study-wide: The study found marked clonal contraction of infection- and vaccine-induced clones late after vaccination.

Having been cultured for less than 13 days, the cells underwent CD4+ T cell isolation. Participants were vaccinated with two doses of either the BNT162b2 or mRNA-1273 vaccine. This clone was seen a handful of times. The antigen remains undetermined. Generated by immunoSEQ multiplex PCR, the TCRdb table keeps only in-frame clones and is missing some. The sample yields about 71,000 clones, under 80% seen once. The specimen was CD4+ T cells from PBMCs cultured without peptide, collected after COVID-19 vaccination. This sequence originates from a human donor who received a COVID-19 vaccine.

This chain's CDR3 is CASSLRGSSGNTIYF. The DNA for the CDR3 is TGTGCCAGCAGCCTCAGGGGGAGTTCTGGAAACACCATATATTTT. This chain joins TRBV28 and TRBJ1-3; 7 nucleotides line up with TRBD1. There are 15 residues in the CDR3. Germline loops: CDR1 MDHEN, CDR2 SYDVKM. J lost 1 base, V lost 6 bases, and 6 bases had no gene match.